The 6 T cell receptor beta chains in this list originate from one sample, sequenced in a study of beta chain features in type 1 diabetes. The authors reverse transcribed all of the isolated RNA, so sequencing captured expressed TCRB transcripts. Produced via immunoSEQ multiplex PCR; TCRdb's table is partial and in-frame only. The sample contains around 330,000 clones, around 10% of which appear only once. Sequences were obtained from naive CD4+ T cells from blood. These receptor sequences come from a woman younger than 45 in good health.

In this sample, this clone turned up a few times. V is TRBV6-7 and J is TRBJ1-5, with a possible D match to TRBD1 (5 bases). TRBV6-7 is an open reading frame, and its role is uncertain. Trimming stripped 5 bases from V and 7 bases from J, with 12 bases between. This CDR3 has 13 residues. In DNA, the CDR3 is TGTGCCAGCAGTCCCCGGGGGGGACAGCCCCAGCATTTT. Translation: CASSPRGGQPQHF.

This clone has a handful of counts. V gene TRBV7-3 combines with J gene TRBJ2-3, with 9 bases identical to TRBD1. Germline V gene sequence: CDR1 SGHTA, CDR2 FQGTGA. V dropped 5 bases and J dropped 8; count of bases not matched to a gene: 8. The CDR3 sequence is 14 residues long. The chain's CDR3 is CASSPGQGGGTQYF. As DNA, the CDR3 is TGTGCCAGCAGCCCGGGACAGGGAGGGGGTACGCAGTATTTT.

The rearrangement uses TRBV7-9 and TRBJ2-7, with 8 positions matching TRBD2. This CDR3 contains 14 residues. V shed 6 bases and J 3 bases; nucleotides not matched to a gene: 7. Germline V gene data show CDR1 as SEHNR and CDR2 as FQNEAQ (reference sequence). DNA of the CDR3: TGTGCCAGCAGTGGCCAGCGGGGGCTCTACGAGCAGTACTTC. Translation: CASSGQRGLYEQYF. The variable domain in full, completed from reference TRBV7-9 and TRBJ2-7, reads DTGVSQNPRHKITKRGQNVTFRCDPISEHNRLYWYRQTLGQGPEFLTYFQNEAQLEKSRLLSDRFSAERPKGSFSTLEIQRTEQGDSAMYLCASSGQRGLYEQYFGPGTRLTVT.

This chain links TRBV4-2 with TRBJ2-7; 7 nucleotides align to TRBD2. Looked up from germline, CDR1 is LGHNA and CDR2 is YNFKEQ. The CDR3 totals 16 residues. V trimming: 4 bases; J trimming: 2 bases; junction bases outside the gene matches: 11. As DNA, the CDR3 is TGTGCCAGCAGCCGAGTAGCGGGCCCCACTACCTACGAGCAGTACTTC. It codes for CASSRVAGPTTYEQYF.

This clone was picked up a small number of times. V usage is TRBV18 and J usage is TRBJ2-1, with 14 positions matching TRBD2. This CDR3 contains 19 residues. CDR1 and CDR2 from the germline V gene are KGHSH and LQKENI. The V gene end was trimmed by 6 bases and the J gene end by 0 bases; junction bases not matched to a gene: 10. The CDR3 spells CASSLGTSGSFSSYNEQFF. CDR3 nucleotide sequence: TGTGCCAGCTCCCTCGGGACTAGCGGGAGTTTTAGCTCCTACAATGAGCAGTTCTTC.

The CDR3 reads CASRTTAGLAFEQYF. The CDR3 DNA is TGTGCCAGTCGAACGACCGCGGGACTAGCTTTCGAGCAGTACTTC. The gene calls are TRBV19 and TRBJ2-7, with 9 bases aligning to TRBD2. The germline CDR1 and CDR2 sequences are LNHDA and SQIVND (reference sequence). V lost 8 bases, J lost 6 bases, and 14 bases stayed unmatched. There are 15 residues in the CDR3. The entire variable domain, with the rest obtained from reference TRBV19 and TRBJ2-7, is as follows: DGGITQSPKYLFRKEGQNVTLSCEQNLNHDAMYWYRQDPGQGLRLIYYSQIVNDFQKGDIAEGYSVSREKKESFPLTVTSAQKNPTAFYLCASRTTAGLAFEQYFGPGTRLTVT.